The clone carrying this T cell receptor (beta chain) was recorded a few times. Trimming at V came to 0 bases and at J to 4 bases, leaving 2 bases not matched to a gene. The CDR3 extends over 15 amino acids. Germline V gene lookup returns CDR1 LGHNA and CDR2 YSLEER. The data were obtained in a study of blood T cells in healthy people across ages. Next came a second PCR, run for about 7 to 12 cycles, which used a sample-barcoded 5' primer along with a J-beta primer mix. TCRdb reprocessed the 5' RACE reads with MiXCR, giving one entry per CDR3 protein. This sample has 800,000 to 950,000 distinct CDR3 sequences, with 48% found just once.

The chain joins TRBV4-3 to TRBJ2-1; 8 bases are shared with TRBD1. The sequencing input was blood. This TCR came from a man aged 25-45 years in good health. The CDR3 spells CASSQEQGGYNEQFF. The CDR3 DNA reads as TGCGCCAGCAGCCAAGAACAGGGGGGTTACAATGAGCAGTTCTTC.